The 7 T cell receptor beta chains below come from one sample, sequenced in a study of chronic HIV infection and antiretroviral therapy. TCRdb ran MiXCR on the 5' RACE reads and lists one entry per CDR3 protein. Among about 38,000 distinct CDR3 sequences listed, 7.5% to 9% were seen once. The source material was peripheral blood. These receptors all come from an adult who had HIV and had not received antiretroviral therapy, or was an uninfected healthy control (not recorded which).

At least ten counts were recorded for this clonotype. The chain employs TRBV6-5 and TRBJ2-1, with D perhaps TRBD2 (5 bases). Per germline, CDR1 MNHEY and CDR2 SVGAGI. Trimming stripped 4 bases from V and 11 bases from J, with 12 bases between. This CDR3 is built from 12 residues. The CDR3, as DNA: TGTGCCAGCAGTTTCCCGGGGAAAAAGCAGTTCTTC. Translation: CASSFPGKKQFF.

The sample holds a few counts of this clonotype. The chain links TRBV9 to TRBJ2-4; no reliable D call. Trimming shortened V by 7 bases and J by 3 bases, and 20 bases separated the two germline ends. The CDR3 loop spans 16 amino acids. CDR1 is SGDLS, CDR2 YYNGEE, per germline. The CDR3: CASPDGAGAGKNIQYF. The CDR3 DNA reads TGTGCCAGCCCTGACGGAGCTGGAGCTGGCAAAAACATTCAGTACTTC.

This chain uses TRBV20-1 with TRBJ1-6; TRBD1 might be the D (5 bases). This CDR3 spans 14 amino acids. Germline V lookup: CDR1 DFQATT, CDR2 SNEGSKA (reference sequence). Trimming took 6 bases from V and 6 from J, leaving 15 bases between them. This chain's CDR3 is CSAYGGGGNSPLHF. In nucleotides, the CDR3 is TGCAGTGCCTACGGGGGGGGTGGTAATTCACCCCTCCACTTT.

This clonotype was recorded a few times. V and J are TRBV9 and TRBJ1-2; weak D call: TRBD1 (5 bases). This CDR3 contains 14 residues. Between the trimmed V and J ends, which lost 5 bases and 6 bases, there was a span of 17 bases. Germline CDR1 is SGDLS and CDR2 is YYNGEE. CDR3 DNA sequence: TGTGCCAGCAGTTCAGACGAAATGGGGGATGGCTACACCTTC. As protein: CASSSDEMGDGYTF.

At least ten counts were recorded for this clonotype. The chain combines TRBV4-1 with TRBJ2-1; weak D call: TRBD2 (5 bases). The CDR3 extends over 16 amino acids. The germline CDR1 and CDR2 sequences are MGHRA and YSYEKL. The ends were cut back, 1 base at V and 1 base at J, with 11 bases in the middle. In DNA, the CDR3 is TGCGCCAGCAGCCAAGTGGTCGGAGGTTCCTACAATGAGCAGTTCTTC. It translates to CASSQVVGGSYNEQFF.

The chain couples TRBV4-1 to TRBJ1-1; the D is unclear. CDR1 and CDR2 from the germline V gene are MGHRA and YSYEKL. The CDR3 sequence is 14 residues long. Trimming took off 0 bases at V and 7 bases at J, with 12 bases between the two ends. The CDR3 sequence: CASSQDRKGGEAFF. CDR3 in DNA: TGCGCCAGCAGCCAAGATCGGAAGGGCGGTGAAGCTTTCTTT.

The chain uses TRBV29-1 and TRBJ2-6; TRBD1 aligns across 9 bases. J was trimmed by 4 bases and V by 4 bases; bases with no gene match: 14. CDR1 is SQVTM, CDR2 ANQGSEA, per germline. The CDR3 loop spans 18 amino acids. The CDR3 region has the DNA TGCAGCGTTGTGGCGGGACAGGGAAAGGCGGAGGGGGCCAACGTCCTGACTTTC. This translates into CSVVAGQGKAEGANVLTF.